The sequence of this T cell receptor beta chain was determined in a study of a mutant IDH1 vaccine in newly diagnosed glioma. Study at large: Most patients had radiochemotherapy with temozolomide before enrollment; others had one alone.

Regarding the study as a whole: No link was apparently found between pseudoprogression and changes in top peripheral T cell clonotypes.

Only in-frame clones appear in the TCRdb table, and some are missing; sequencing was by immunoSEQ multiplex PCR. The table records approximately 20,000 clones, about 85% of them present only once. Time point noted: baseline, week 1 (first vaccination visit). This sample's treatment: pre-vaccination baseline after standard-of-care therapy. About this clone itself: The antigen is unknown.

The clonotype was recovered from a man aged 40-55 years with glioma. The specimen was PBMCs, collected from a glioma patient treated with radiotherapy, temozolomide or both.

CDR3 amino acids: CASSPEMVNTEAFF. The CDR3, as DNA: TGTGCCAGCAGTCCGGAGATGGTGAACACTGAAGCTTTCTTT. The V and J genes are TRBV5-4 and TRBJ1-1; no firm D call. Trimming stripped 5 bases from V and 0 bases from J, with 11 bases between. Germline CDR1 and CDR2: SGHNT and YYREEE (reference sequence). The CDR3 extends over 14 amino acids. The full variable domain, its missing parts supplied by reference TRBV5-4 and TRBJ1-1, is ETGVTQSPTHLIKTRGQQVTLRCSSQSGHNTVSWYQQALGQGPQFIFQYYREEENGRGNFPPRFSGLQFPNYSSELNVNALELDDSALYLCASSPEMVNTEAFFGQGTRLTVV.